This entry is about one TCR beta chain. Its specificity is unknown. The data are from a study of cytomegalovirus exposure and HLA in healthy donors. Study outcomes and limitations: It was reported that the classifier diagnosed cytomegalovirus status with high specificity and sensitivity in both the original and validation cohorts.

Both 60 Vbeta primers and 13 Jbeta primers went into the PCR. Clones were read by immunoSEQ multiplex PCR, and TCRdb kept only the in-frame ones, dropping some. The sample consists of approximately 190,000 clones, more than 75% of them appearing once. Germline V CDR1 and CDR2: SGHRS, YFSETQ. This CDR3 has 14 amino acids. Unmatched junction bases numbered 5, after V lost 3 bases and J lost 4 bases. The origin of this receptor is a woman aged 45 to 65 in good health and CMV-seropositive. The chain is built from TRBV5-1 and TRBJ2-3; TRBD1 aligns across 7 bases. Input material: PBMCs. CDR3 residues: CASSSSTGSDTQYF. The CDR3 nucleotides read TGCGCCAGCAGCTCGTCGACAGGGTCAGATACGCAGTATTTT.